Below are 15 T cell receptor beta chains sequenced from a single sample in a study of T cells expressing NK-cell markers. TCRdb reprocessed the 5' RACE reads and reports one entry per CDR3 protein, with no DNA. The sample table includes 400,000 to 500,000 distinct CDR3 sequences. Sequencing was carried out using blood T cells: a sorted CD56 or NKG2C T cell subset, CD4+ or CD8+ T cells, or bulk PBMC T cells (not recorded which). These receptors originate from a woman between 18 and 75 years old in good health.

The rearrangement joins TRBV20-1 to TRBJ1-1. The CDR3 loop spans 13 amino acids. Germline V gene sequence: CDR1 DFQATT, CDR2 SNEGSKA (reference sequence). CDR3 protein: CSADPRRGTEAFF.

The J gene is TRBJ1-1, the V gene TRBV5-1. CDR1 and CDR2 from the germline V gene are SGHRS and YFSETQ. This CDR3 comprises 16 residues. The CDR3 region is CASSLAGSRMNTEAFF.

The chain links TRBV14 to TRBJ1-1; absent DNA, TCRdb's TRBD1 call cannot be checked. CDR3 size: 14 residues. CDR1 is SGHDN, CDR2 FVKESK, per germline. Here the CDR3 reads CASSAPGMNTEAFF.

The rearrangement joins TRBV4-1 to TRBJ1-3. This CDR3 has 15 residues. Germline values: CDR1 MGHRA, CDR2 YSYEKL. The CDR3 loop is CASSQEGTVRNTIYF.

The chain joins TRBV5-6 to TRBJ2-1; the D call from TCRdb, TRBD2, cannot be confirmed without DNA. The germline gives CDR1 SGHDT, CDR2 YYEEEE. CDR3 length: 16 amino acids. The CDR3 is CASSLVEADSHNEQFF.

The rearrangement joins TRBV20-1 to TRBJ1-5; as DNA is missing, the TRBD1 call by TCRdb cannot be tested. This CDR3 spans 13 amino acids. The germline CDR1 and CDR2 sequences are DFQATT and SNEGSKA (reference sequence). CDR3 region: CSANSGGNQPQHF.

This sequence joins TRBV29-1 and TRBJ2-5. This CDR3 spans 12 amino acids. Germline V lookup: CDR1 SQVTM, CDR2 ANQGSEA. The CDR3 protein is CSVVGVQETQYF.

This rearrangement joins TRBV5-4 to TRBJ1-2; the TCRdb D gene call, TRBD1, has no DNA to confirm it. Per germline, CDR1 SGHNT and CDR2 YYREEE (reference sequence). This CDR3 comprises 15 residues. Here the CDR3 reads CASRPAGTGGSGYTF. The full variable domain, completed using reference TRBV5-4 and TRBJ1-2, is ETGVTQSPTHLIKTRGQQVTLRCSSQSGHNTVSWYQQALGQGPQFIFQYYREEENGRGNFPPRFSGLQFPNYSSELNVNALELDDSALYLCASRPAGTGGSGYTFGSGTRLTVV.

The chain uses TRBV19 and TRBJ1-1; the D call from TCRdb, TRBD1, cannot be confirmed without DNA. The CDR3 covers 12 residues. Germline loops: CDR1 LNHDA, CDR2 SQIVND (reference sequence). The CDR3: CASRTLGVGAFF.

The CDR3 loop reads CAITPDGSSYNEQFF. This rearrangement joins TRBV10-3 to TRBJ2-1. This CDR3 region has 15 residues. From germline, CDR1 is ENHRY and CDR2 SYGVKD.

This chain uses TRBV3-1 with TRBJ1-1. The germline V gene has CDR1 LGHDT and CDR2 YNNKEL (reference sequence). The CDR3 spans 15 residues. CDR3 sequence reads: CASSPYVDRNTEAFF.

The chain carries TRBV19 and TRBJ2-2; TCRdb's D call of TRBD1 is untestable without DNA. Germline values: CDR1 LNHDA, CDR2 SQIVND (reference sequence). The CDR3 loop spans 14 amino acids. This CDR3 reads CASSPDPGSGELFF.

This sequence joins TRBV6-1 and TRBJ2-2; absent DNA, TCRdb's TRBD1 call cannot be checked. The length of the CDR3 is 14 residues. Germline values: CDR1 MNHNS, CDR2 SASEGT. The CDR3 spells CASRLGVYTGELFF.

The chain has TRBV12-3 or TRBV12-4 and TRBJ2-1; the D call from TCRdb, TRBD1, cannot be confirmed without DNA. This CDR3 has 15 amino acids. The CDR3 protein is CASSGTVSSYNEQFF.

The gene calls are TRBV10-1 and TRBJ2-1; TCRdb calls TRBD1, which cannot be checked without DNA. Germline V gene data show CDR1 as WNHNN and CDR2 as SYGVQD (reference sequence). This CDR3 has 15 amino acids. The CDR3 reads CASSENPAQGYEQFF.